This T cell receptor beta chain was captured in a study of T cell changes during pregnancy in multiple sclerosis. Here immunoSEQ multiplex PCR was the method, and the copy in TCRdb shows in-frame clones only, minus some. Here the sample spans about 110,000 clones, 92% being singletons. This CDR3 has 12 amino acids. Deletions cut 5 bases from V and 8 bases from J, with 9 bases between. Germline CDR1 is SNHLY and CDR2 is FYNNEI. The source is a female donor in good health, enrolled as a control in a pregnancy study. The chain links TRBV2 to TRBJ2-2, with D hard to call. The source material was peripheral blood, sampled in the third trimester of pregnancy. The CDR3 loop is CASSNFPGELFF. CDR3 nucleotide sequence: TGTGCCAGCAGTAATTTCCCGGGGGAGCTGTTTTTT.